Here is one T cell receptor (beta chain) with its context. cDNA came from roughly 0.47 to 1 ug RNA primed by random hexamers. Using its own MiXCR run on the immunoSEQ multiplex PCR reads, TCRdb lists one record per CDR3 protein. The sample has 100,000 to 150,000 distinct CDR3 sequences, 90% to 95% seen once. This sample was included in a study of CD8 T cells in Susac syndrome. V was pared by 4 bases and J by 6 bases, with 10 bases between. The CDR3 sequence is 12 residues long. Germline V lookup: CDR1 SEHNR, CDR2 FQNEAQ (reference sequence). FACS was used to enrich TEMRA cells, whereas the CD8+ and CD4+ T cells were obtained by negative isolation.

This sequence was found in a human donor with Susac syndrome. The chain employs TRBV7-9 and TRBJ2-7, with a weak D call TRBD2 (6 bases). Sequencing was done on a sample of CD8+ T cells from PBMCs. The CDR3 loop reads CASSSTAGEQYF. CDR3 DNA: TGTGCCAGCAGCTCCACAGCGGGCGAGCAGTACTTC.